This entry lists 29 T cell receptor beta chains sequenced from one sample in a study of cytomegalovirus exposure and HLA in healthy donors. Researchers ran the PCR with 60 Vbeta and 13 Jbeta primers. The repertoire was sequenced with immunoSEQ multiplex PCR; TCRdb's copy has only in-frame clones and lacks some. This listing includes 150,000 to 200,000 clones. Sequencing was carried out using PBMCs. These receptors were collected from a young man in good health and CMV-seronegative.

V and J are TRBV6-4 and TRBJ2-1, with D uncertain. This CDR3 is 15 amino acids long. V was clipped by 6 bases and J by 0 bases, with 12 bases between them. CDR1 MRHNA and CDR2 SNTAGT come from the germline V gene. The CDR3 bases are TGTGCCAGCAGCTATGAATGGTCCTCCTACAATGAGCAGTTCTTC. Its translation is CASSYEWSSYNEQFF.

This CDR3 is CASSYGRDRSYEQYF. Here the CDR3 DNA reads TGTGCCAGCAGTTATGGCCGGGACAGATCCTACGAGCAGTACTTC. The chain couples TRBV6-5 to TRBJ2-7; 7 bases agree with TRBD1. The germline V gene encodes CDR1 MNHEY and CDR2 SVGAGI. This CDR3 is built from 15 residues. V lost 3 bases to trimming and J lost 1 base; unmatched junction nucleotides: 6.

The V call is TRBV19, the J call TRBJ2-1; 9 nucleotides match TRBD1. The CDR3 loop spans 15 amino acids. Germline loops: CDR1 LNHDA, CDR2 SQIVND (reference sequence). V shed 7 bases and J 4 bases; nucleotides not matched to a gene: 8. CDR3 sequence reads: CASNLGQGAYNEQFF. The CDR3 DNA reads TGTGCCAGTAACCTGGGACAGGGAGCATACAATGAGCAGTTCTTC.

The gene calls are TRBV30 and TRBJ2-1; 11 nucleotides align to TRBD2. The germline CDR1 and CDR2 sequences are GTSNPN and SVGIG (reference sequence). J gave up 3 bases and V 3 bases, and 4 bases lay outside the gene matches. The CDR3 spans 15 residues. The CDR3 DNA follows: TGTGCCTGGAGCCAGGGACTAGCGGTCTACAATGAGCAGTTCTTC. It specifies CAWSQGLAVYNEQFF.

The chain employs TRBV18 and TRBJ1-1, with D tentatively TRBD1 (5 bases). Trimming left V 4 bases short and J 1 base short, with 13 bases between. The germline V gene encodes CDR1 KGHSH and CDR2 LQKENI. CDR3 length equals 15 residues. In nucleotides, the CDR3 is TGTGCCAGCTCACTTAGAGACAGCGAGAACACTGAAGCTTTCTTT. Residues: CASSLRDSENTEAFF.

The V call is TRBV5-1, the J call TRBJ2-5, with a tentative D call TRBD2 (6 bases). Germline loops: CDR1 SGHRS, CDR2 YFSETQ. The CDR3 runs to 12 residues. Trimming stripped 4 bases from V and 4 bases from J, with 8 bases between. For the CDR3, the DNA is TGCGCCAGCAGCGAGGGAGGAGAGACCCAGTACTTC. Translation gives CASSEGGETQYF.

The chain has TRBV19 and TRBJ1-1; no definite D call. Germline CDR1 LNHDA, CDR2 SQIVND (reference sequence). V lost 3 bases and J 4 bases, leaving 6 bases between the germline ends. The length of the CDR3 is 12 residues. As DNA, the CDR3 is TGTGCCAGTAGTATGGCGGTCACTGAAGCTTTCTTT. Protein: CASSMAVTEAFF.

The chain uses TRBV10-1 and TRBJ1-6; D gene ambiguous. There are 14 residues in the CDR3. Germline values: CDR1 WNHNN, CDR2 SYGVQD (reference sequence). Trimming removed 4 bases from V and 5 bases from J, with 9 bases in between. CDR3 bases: TGCGCCAGCAGTGTTCGTCCCGATAATTCACCCCTCCACTTT. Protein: CASSVRPDNSPLHF.

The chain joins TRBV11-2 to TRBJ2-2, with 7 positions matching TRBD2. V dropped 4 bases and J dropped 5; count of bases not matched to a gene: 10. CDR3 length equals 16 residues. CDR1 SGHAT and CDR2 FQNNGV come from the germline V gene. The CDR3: CASSSGGAGPTGELFF. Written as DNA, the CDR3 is TGTGCCAGCAGCTCCGGGGGAGCGGGACCTACCGGGGAGCTGTTTTTT.

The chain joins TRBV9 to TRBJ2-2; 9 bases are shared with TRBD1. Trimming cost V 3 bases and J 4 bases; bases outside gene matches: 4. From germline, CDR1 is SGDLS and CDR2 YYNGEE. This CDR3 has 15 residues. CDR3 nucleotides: TGTGCCAGCAGCGAGGACAGGGGCGCCACCGGGGAGCTGTTTTTT. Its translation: CASSEDRGATGELFF.

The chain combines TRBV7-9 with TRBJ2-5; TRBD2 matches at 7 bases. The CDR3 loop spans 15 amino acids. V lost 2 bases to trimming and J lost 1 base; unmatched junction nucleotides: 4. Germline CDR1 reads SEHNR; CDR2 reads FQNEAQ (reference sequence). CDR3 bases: TGTGCCAGCAGCTTATCCGTAGCGGGCCAAGAGACCCAGTACTTC. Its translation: CASSLSVAGQETQYF.

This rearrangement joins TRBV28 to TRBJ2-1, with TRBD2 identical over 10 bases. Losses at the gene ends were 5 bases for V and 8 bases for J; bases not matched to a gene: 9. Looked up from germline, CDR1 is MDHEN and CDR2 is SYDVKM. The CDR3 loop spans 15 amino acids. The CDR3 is CASSPPSGSFDEQFF. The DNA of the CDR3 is TGTGCCAGCAGTCCCCCTAGCGGGAGCTTCGATGAGCAGTTCTTC.

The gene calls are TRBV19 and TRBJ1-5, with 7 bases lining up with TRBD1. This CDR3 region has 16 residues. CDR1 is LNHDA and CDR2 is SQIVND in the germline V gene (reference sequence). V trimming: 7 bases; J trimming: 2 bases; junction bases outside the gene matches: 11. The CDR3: CASTLNRGQGNQPQHF. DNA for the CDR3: TGTGCCAGTACCCTCAATAGGGGGCAGGGCAATCAGCCCCAGCATTTT.

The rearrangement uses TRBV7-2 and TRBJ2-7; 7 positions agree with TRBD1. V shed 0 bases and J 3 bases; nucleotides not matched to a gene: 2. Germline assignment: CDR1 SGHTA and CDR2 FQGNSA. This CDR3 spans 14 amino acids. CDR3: CASSLAGQHYEQYF. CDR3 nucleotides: TGTGCCAGCAGCTTAGCGGGACAGCACTACGAGCAGTACTTC. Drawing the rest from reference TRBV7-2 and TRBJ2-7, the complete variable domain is GAGVSQSPSNKVTEKGKDVELRCDPISGHTALYWYRQSLGQGLEFLIYFQGNSAPDKSGLPSDRFSAERTGGSVSTLTIQRTQQEDSAVYLCASSLAGQHYEQYFGPGTRLTVT.

The CDR3 loop is CAIERENTGELFF. The CDR3 DNA sequence: TGTGCCATCGAGCGGGAGAACACCGGGGAGCTGTTTTTT. The V and J genes are TRBV10-3 and TRBJ2-2; 7 bases are shared with TRBD2. Germline assignment: CDR1 ENHRY and CDR2 SYGVKD. Trimming at V came to 8 bases and at J to 1 base, leaving 1 base not matched to a gene. There are 13 residues in the CDR3.

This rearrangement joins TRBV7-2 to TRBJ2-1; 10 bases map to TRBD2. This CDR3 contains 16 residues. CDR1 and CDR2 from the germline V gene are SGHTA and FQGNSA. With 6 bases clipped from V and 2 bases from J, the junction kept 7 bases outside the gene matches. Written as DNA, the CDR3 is TGTGCCAGCAGTCTCATAGCGGGAGGACCCTACAATGAGCAGTTCTTC. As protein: CASSLIAGGPYNEQFF.

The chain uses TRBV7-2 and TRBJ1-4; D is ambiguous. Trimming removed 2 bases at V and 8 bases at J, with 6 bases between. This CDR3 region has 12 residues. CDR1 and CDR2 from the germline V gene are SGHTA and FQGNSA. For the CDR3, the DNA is TGTGCCAGCAGCTTAAGCGGGGAAAAACTGTTTTTT. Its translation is CASSLSGEKLFF.

The CDR3 loop is CASSYLGTGEVEQYF. The CDR3 nucleotides read TGTGCCAGCAGTTACCTTGGGACAGGGGAGGTTGAGCAGTACTTC. The V and J genes are TRBV6-6 and TRBJ2-7; TRBD1 matches 10 bases. Germline-derived CDR1 and CDR2 are MNHNY and SVGAGI (reference sequence). The CDR3 runs 15 residues. J was trimmed by 7 bases and V by 2 bases; bases with no gene match: 8.

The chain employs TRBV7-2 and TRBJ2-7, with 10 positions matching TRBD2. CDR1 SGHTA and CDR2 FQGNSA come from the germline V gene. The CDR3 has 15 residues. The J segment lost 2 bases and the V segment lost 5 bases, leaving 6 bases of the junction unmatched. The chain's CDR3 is CASSPPSGSTYEQYF. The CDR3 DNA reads TGTGCCAGCAGCCCCCCTAGCGGGAGTACCTACGAGCAGTACTTC.

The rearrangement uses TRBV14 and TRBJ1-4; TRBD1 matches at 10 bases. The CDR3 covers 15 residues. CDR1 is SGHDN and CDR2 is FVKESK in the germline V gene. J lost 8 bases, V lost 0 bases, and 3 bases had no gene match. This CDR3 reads CASSQDRQGAEKLFF. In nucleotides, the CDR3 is TGTGCCAGCAGCCAAGATCGACAGGGGGCGGAAAAACTGTTTTTT.

CDR3 in amino acids: CASRNGSGSSHEQYF. As DNA, the CDR3 is TGCGCCAGCAGGAACGGTAGCGGGAGTTCCCACGAGCAGTACTTC. The chain is built from TRBV5-1 and TRBJ2-7; 9 nucleotides agree with TRBD2. The CDR3 totals 15 residues. The V and J ends lost 5 bases and 5 bases, in that order; junction bases with no gene match: 11. CDR1 SGHRS and CDR2 YFSETQ come from the germline V gene.

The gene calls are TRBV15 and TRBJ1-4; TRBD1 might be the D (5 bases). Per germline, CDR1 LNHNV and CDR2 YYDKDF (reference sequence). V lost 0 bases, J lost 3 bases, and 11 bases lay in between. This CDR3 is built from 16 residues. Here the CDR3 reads CATSRDWGGANEKLFF. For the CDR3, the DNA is TGTGCCACCAGCAGAGATTGGGGGGGGGCTAATGAAAAACTGTTTTTT.

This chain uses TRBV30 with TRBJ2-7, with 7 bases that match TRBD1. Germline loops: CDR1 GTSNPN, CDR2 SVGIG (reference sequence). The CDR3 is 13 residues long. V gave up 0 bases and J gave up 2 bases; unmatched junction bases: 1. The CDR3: CAWSVTGAYEQYF. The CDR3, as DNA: TGTGCCTGGAGTGTAACAGGGGCCTACGAGCAGTACTTC.

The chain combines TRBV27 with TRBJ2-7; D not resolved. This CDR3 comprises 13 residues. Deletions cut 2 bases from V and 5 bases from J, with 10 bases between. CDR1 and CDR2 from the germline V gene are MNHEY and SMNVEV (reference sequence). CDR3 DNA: TGTGCCAGCAGTTTACCTAGTCCGGACGAGCAGTACTTC. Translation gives CASSLPSPDEQYF.

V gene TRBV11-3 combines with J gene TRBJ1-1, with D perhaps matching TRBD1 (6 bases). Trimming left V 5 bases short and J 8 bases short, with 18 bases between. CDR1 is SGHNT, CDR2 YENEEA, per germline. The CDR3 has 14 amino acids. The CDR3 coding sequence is TGTGCCAGCAGCCACACCCAGGGGCCGTTAGAAGCTTTCTTT. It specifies CASSHTQGPLEAFF.

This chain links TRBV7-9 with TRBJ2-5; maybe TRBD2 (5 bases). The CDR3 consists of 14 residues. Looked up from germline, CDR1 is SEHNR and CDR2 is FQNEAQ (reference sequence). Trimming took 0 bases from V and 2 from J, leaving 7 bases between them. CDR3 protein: CASSLASGQETQYF. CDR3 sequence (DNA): TGTGCCAGCAGCTTAGCATCGGGGCAAGAGACCCAGTACTTC. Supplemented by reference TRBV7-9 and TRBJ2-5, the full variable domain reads DTGVSQNPRHKITKRGQNVTFRCDPISEHNRLYWYRQTLGQGPEFLTYFQNEAQLEKSRLLSDRFSAERPKGSFSTLEIQRTEQGDSAMYLCASSLASGQETQYFGPGTRLLVL.

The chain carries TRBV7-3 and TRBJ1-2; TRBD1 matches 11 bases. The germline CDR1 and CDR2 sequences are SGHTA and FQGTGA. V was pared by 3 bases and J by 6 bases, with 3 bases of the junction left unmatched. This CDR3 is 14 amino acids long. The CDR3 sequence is CASSLDRGRDGYTF. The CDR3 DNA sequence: TGTGCCAGCAGCTTGGACAGGGGGCGCGATGGCTACACCTTC.

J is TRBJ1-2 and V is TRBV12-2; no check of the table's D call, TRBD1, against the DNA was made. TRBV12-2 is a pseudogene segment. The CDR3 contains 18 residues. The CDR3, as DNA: TGTGCAAGTCGCTTAAGGAGGCTACAGGGTTCCTCTAACTATGGCTACACCTTC. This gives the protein CASRLRRLQGSSNYGYTF.

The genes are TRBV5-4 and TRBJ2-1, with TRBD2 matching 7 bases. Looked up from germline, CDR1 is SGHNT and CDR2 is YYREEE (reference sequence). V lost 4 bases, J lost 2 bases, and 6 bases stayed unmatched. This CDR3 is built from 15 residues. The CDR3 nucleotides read TGTGCCAGCAGCACCGGGGGGTACCCCTACAATGAGCAGTTCTTC. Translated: CASSTGGYPYNEQFF.